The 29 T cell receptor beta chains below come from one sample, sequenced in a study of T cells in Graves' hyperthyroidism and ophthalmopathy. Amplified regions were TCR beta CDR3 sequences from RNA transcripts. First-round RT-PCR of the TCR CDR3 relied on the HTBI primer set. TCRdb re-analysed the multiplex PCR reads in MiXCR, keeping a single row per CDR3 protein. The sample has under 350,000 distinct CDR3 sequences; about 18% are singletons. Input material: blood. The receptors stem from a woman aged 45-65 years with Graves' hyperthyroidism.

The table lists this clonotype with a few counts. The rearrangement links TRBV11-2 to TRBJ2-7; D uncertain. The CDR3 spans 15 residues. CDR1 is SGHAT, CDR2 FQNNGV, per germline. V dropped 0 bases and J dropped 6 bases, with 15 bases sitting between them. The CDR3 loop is CASSLDLVYASEQYV. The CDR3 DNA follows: TGTGCCAGCAGCTTAGATCTAGTCTACGCAAGCGAGCAGTACGTC.

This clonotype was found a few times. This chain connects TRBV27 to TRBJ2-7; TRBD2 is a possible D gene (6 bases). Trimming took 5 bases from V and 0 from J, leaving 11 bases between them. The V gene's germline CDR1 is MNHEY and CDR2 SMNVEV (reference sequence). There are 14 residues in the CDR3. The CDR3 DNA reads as TGTGCCAGCAGTCTAGCGCCAAGCTCCTACGAGCAGTACTTC. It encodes CASSLAPSSYEQYF.

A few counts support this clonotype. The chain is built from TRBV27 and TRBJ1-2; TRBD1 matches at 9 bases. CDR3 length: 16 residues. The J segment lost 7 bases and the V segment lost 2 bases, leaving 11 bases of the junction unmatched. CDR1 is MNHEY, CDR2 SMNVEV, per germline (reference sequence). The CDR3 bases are TGTGCCAGCAGTTTACCTTCGCCGGGACAGGGTAGTGGCTACACCTTC. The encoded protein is CASSLPSPGQGSGYTF.

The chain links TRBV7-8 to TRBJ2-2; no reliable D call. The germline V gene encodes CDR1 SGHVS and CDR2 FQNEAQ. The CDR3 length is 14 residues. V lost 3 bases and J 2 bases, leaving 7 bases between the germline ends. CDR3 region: CASSLNRNTGELFF. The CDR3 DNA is TGTGCCAGCAGCTTGAACAGAAACACCGGGGAGCTGTTTTTT.

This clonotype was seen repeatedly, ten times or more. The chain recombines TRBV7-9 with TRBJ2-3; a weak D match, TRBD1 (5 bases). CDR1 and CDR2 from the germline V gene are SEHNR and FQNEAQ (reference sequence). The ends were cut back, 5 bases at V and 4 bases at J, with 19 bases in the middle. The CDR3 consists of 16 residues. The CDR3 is CASSQRQTSRADTQYF. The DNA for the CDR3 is TGTGCCAGCAGCCAACGACAGACGAGTAGGGCAGATACGCAGTATTTT.

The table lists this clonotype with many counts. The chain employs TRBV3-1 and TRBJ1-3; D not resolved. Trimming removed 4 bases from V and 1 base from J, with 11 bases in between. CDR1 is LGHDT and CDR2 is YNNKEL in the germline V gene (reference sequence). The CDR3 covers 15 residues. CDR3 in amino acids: CASSRVTISGNTIYF. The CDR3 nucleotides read TGTGCCAGCAGCCGAGTGACGATATCTGGAAACACCATATATTTT.

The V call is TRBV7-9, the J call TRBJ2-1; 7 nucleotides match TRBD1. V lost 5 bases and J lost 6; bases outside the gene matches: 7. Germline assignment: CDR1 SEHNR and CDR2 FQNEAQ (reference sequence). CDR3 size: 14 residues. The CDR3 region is CASSPRQGGNEQFF. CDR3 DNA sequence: TGTGCCAGCAGCCCCCGACAGGGTGGCAATGAGCAGTTCTTC.

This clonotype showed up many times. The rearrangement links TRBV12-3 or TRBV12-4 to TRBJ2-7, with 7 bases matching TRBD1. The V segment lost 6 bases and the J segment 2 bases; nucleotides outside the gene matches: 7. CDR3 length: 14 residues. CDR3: CASRPTGIPYEQYF. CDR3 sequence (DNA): TGTGCCAGCAGGCCGACAGGGATCCCCTACGAGCAGTACTTC.

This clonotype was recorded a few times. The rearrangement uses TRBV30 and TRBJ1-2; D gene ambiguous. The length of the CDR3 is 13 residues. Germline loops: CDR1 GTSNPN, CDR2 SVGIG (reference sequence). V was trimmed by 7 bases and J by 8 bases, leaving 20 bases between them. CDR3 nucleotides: TGTGCCTCAGATCAATACTCGAACGGAGGCTACACCTTC. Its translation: CASDQYSNGGYTF.

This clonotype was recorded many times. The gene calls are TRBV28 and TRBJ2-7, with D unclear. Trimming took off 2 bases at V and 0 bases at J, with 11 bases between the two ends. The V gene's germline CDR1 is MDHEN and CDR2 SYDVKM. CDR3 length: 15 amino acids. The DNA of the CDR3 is TGTGCCAGCAGTTTAGGGCGGACCGTCTCCTACGAGCAGTACTTC. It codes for CASSLGRTVSYEQYF.

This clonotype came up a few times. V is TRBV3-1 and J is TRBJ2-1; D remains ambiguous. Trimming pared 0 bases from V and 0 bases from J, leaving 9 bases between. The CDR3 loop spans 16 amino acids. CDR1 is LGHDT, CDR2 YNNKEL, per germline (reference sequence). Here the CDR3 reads CASSQDGLSSYNEQFF. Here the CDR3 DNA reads TGTGCCAGCAGCCAAGACGGGTTGAGCTCCTACAATGAGCAGTTCTTC.

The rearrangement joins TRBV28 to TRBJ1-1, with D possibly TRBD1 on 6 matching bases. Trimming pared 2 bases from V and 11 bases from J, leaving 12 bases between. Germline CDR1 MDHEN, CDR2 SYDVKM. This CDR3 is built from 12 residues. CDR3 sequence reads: CASSLPGEMAFF. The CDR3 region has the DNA TGTGCCAGCAGTTTACCAGGGGAGATGGCTTTCTTT.

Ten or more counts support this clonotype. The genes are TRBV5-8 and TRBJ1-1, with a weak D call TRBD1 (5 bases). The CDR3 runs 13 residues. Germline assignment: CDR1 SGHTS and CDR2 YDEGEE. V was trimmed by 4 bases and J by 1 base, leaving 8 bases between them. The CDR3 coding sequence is TGTGCCAGCAGCAATACAGGGAACACTGAAGCTTTCTTT. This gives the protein CASSNTGNTEAFF.

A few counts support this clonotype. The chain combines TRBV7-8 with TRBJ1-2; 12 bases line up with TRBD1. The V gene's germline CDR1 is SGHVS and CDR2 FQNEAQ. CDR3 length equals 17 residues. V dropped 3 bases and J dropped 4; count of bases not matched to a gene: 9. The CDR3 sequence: CASSLGGQGAFSYGYTF. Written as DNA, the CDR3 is TGTGCCAGCAGCTTGGGGGGACAGGGGGCTTTCTCCTATGGCTACACCTTC.

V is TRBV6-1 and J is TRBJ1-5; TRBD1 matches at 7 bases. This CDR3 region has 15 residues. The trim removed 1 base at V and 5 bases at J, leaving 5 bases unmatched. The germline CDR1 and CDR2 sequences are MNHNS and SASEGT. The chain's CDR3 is CASSEGAGGYQPQHF. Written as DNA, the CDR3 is TGTGCCAGCAGTGAAGGGGCAGGGGGTTATCAGCCCCAGCATTTT.

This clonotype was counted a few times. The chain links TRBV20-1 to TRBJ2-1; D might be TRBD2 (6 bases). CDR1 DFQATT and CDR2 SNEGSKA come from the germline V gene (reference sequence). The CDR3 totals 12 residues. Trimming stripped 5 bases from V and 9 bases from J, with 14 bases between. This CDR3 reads CSAPSSGGEQFF. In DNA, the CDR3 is TGCAGTGCTCCTAGTAGCGGCGGTGAGCAGTTCTTC.

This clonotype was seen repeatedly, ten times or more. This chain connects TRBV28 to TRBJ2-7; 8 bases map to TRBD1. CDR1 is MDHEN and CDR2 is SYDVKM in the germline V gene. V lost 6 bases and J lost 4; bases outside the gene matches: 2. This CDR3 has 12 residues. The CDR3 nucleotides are TGTGCCAGCAGGACAGGGGTTTACGAGCAGTACTTC. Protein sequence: CASRTGVYEQYF.

CDR3 nucleotides: TGTGCCAGCAGCGTGGGGGAAGGGCGCTCTGGGGCCAACGTCCTGACTTTC. This encodes CASSVGEGRSGANVLTF. The rearrangement links TRBV9 to TRBJ2-6; either TRBD1 or TRBD2 may fit D (5 bases each). V was shortened by 2 bases and J by 0 bases, with 12 bases between the two germline ends. The CDR3 loop spans 17 amino acids. CDR1 and CDR2 from the germline V gene are SGDLS and YYNGEE. Variable domain in full (rest from reference TRBV9 and TRBJ2-6): DSGVTQTPKHLITATGQRVTLRCSPRSGDLSVYWYQQSLDQGLQFLIQYYNGEERAKGNILERFSAQQFPDLHSELNLSSLELGDSALYFCASSVGEGRSGANVLTFGAGSRLTVL.

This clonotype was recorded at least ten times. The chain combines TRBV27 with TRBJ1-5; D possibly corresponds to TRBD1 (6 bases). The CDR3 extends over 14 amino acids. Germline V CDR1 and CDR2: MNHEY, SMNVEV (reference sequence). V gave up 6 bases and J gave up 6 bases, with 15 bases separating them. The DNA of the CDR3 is TGTGCCAGCAGCAATGGGGGGGCAGCTCAGCCCCAGCATTTT. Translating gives CASSNGGAAQPQHF.

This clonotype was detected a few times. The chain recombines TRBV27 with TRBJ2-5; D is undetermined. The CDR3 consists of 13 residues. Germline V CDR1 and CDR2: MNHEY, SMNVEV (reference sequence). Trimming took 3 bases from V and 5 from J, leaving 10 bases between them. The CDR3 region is CASSLTRGETQYF. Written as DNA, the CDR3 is TGTGCCAGCAGTTTGACGCGTGGGGAGACCCAGTACTTC.

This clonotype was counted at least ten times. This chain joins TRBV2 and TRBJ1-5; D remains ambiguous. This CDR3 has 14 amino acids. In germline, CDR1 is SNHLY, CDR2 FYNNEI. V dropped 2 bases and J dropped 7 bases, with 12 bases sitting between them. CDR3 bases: TGTGCCAGCAGTGAATTTTCCGGTCCGCAGCCCCAGCATTTT. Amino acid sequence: CASSEFSGPQPQHF.

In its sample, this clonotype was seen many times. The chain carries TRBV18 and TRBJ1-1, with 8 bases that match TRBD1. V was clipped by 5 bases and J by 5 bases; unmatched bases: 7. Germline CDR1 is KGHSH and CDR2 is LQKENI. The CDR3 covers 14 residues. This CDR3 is CASSSRTGRTEAFF. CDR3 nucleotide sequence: TGTGCCAGCTCATCAAGGACAGGGCGGACTGAAGCTTTCTTT.

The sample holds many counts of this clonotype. The CDR3 sequence is CASSSGQGLYEQYF. The CDR3 DNA is TGCGCCAGCAGCTCAGGACAGGGTCTCTACGAGCAGTACTTC. The gene calls are TRBV5-1 and TRBJ2-7; 8 bases agree with TRBD1. The CDR3 spans 14 residues. Germline V gene data show CDR1 as SGHRS and CDR2 as YFSETQ. The junction had 5 bases not matched to a gene; V was cut back by 3 bases and J by 3 bases.

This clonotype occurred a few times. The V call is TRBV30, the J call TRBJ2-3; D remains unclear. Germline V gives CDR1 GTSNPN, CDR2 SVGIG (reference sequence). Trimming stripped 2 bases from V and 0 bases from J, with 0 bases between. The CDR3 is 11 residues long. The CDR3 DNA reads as TGTGCCTGGAGTAGCACAGATACGCAGTATTTT. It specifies CAWSSTDTQYF.

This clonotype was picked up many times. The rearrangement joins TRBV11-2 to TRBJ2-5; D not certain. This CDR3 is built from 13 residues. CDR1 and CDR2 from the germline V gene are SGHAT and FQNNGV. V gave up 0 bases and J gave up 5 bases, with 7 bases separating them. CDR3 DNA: TGTGCCAGCAGCTTAGATGGATTGGAGACCCAGTACTTC. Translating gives CASSLDGLETQYF.

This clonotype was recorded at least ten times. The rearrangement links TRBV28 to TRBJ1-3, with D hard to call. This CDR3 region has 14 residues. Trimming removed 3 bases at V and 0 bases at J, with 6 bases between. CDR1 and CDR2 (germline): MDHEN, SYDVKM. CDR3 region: CASSFFDSGNTIYF. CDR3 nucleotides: TGTGCCAGCAGTTTTTTTGACTCTGGAAACACCATATATTTT.

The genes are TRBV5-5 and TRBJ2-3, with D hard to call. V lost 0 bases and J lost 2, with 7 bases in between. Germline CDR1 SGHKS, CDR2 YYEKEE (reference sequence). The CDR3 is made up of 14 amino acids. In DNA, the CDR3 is TGTGCCAGCAGCTTGGAACGGTTCACAGATACGCAGTATTTT. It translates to CASSLERFTDTQYF.

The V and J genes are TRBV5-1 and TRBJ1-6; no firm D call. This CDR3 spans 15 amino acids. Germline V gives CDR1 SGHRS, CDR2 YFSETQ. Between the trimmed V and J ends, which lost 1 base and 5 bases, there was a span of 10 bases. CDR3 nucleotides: TGCGCCAGCAGCTTGAGTGGAGAAAATAATTCACCCCTCCACTTT. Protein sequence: CASSLSGENNSPLHF.

CDR3 in amino acids: CASSSVGASRELFF. The CDR3 DNA follows: TGTGCCAGCAGCTCCGTGGGGGCCTCGCGGGAACTGTTTTTT. The V call is TRBV7-9, the J call TRBJ1-4, with D possibly being TRBD1 (6 bases). CDR1 is SEHNR, CDR2 FQNEAQ, per germline (reference sequence). Trimming pared 4 bases from V and 12 bases from J, leaving 18 bases between. The CDR3 loop spans 14 amino acids.